The clone carrying this T cell receptor beta chain was seen a handful of times. The sample's time point: newly diagnosed GD, antithyroid drugs for less than 3 months. PBMCs were the source of the RNA used for TCR sequencing. These data belong to a study of regulatory T cells in long-lasting Graves disease. Germline trimming cut 1 base from V and 5 bases from J; bases unmatched to any gene: 7. The CDR3 spans 15 residues. Germline values: CDR1 LNHDA, CDR2 SQIVND (reference sequence). The TCR beta library used iRepertoire HTBI primers with Arm-PCR amplification of CDR3. TCRdb re-called the multiplex PCR reads with MiXCR, one entry per CDR3 protein. The repertoire holds 350,000 to 550,000 distinct CDR3 sequences, approximately 15% seen once, with 16% in the top ten. In addition, the sample was reused for a study of T cells in Graves' hyperthyroidism and ophthalmopathy.

The sequencing here drew on peripheral blood mononuclear cells (PBMCs), taken at new diagnosis, from a patient treated with antithyroid drugs. This sequence joins TRBV19 and TRBJ2-7, with 8 nucleotides matching TRBD1. The receptor's source is a woman younger than 45 with Graves disease. The CDR3 region has the DNA TGTGCCAGTAGTATAGGTCCCAGGGGGCGCAACGAGCAGTACTTC. It yields the protein CASSIGPRGRNEQYF.